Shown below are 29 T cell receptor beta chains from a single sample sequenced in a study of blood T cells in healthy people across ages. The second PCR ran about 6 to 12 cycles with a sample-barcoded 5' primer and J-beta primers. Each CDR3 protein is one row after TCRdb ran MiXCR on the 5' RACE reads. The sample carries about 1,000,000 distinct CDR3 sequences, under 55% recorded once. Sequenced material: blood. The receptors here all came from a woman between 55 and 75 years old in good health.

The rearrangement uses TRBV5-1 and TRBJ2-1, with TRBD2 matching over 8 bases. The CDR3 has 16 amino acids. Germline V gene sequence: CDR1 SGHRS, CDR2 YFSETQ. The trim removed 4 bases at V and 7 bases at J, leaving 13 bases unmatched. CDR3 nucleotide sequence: TGCGCCAGCAGCACCTTGAGCGGGAGATTTGGAAATGAGCAGTTCTTC. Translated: CASSTLSGRFGNEQFF. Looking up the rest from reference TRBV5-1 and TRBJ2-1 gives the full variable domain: KAGVTQTPRYLIKTRGQQVTLSCSPISGHRSVSWYQQTPGQGLQFLFEYFSETQRNKGNFPGRFSGRQFSNSRSEMNVSTLELGDSALYLCASSTLSGRFGNEQFFGPGTRLTVL.

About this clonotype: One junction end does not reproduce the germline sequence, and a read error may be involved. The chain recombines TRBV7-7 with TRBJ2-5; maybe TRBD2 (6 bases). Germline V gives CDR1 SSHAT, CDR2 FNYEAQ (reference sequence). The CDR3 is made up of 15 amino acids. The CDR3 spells CVSSPGTPAGETQYF. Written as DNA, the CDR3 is TGTGTCAGCAGCCCCGGTACCCCAGCGGGAGAGACCCAGTACTTC.

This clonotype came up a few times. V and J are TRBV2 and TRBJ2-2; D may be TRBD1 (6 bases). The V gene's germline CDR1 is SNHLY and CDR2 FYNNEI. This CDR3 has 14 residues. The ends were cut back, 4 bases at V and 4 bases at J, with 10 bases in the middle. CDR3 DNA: TGTGCCAGCAGTGTGGGGGCGAGCACCGGGGAGCTGTTTTTT. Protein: CASSVGASTGELFF.

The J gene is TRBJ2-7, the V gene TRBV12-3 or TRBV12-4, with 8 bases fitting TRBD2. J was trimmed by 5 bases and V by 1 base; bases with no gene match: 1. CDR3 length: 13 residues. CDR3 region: CASSLGLANEQYF. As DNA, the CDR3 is TGTGCCAGCAGTTTAGGACTAGCGAACGAGCAGTACTTC.

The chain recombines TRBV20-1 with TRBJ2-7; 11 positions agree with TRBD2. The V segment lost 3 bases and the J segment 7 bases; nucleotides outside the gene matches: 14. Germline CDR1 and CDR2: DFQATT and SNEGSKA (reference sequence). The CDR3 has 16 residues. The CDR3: CSARGPLAGVDNEQYF. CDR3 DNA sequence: TGCAGTGCTAGGGGCCCACTAGCGGGAGTTGACAATGAGCAGTACTTC.

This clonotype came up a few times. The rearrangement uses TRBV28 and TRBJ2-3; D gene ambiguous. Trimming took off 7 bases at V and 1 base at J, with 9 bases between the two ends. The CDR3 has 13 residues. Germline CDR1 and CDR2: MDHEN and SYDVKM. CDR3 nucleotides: TGTGCCAGCACCCGGGTTCGCACAGATACGCAGTATTTT. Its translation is CASTRVRTDTQYF. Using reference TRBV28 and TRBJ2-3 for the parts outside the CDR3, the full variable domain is DVKVTQSSRYLVKRTGEKVFLECVQDMDHENMFWYRQDPGLGLRLIYFSYDVKMKEKGDIPEGYSVSREKKERFSLILESASTNQTSMYLCASTRVRTDTQYFGPGTRLTVL.

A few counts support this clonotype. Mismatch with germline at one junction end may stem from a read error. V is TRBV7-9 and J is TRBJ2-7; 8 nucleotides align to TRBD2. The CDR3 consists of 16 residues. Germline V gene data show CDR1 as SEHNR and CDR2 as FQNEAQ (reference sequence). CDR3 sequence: CASSLASPGGGNEQYF. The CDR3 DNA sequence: TGTGCCAGCAGCCTAGCTTCGCCGGGAGGGGGGAACGAGCAGTACTTC.

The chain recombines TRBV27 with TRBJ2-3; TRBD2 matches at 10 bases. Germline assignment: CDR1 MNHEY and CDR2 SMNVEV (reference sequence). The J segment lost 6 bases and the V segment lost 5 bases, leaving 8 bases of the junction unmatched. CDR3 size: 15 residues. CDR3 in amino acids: CASSPGTSARDTQYF. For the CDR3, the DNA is TGTGCCAGCAGTCCCGGGACTAGCGCAAGGGATACGCAGTATTTT.

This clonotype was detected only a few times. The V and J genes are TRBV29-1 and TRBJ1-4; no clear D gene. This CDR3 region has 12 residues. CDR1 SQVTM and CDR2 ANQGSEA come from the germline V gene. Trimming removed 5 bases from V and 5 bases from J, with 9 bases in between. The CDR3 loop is CSVRADNEKLFF. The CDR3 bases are TGCAGCGTTCGGGCCGACAATGAAAAACTGTTTTTT.

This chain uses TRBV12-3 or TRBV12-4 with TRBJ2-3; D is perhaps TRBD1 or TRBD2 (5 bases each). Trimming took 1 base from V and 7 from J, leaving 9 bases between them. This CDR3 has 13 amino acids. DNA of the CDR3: TGTGCCAGCAGTTTAGTAGGGACGCATACGCAGTATTTT. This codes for CASSLVGTHTQYF.

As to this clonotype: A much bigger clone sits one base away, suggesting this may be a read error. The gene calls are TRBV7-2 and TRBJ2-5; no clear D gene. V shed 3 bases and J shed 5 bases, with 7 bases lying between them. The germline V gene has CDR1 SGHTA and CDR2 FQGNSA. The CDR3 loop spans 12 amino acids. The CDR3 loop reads CASSFAQETQYF. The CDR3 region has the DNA TGTGCCAGCAGCTTCGCGCAGGAGACCCAGTACTTC.

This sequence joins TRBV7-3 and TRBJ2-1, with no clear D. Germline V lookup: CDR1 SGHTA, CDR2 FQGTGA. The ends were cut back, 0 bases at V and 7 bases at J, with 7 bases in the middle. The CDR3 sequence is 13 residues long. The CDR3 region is CASSLTWGNEQFF. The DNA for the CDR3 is TGTGCCAGCAGCTTAACGTGGGGTAATGAGCAGTTCTTC.

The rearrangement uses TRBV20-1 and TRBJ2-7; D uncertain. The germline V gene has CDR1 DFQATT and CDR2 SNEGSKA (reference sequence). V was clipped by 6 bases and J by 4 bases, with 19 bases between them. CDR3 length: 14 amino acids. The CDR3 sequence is CSANIGTQGYEQYF. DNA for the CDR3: TGCAGTGCCAACATAGGCACCCAAGGTTACGAGCAGTACTTC.

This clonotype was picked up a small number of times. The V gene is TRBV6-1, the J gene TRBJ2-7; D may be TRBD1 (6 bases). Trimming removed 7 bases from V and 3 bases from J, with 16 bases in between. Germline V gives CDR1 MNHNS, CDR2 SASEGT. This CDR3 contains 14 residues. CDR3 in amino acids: CASTMGAPVYEQYF. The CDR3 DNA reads TGTGCCAGCACCATGGGGGCACCCGTCTACGAGCAGTACTTC.

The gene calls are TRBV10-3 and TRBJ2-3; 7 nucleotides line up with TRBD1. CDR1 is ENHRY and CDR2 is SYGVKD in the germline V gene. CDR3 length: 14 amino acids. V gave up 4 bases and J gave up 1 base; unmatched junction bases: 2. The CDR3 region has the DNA TGTGCCATCAGTGCTGGACAGGGCACAGATACGCAGTATTTT. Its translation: CAISAGQGTDTQYF.

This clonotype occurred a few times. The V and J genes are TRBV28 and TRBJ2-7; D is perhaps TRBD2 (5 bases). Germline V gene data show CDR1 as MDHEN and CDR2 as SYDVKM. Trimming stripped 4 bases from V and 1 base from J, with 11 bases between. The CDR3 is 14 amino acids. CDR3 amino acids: CASSSSGVSYEQYF. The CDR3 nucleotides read TGTGCCAGCAGTTCCTCCGGGGTATCCTACGAGCAGTACTTC.

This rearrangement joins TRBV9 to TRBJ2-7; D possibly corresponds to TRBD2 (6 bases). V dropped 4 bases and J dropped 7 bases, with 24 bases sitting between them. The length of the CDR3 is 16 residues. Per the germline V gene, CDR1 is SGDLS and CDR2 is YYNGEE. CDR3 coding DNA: TGTGCCAGCAGCCCACCGACTAGAGGAGTGGGCGATGAGCAGTACTTC. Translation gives CASSPPTRGVGDEQYF.

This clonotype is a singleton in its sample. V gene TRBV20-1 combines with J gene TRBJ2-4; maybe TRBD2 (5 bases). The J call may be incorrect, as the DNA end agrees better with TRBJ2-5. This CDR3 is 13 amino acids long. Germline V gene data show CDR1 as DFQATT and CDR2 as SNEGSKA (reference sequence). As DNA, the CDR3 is TGCAGTGCTAGAGACGGAGGTTTGGAGACCCAGTACTTC. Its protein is CSARDGGLETQYF.

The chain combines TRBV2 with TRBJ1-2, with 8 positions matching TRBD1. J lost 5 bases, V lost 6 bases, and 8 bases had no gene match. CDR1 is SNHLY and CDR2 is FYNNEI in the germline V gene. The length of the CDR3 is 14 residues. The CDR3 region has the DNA TGTGCCAGCAGCTCGACAGGGGATCGTTATGGCTACACCTTC. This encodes CASSSTGDRYGYTF.

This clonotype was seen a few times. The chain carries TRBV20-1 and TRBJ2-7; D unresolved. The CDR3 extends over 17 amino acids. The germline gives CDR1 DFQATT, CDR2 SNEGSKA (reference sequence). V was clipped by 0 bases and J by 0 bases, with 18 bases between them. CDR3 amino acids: CSARELRLRPSSYEQYF. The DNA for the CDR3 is TGCAGTGCTAGAGAACTAAGGCTGCGCCCGAGCTCCTACGAGCAGTACTTC.

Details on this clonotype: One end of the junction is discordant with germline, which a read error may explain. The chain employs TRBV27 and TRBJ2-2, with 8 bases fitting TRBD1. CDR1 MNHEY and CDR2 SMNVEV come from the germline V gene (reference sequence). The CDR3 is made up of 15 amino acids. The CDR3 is CASKPGQAGTGELFF. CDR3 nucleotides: TGTGCCAGCAAACCGGGACAGGCGGGCACCGGGGAACTGTTTTTT.

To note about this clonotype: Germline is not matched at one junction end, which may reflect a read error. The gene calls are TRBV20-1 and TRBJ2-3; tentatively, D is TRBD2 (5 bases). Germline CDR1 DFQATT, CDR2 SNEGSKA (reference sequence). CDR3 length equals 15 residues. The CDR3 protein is CSARDARSSTDAQYF. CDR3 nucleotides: TGCAGTGCTAGAGATGCGAGGTCTAGCACAGATGCGCAGTATTTT.

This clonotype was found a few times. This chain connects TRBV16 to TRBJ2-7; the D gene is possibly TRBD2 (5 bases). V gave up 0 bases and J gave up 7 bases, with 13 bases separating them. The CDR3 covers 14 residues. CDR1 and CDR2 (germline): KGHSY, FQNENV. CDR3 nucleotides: TGTGCCAGCAGCCAATCGTCAGCCACGGGGGAGCAGTACTTC. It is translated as CASSQSSATGEQYF.

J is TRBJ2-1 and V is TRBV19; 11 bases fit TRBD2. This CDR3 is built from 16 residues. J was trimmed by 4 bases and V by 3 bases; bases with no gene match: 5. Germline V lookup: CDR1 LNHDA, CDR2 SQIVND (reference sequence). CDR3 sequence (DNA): TGTGCCAGTAGTATGGGGGGACTAGCGGCATACAATGAGCAGTTCTTC. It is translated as CASSMGGLAAYNEQFF. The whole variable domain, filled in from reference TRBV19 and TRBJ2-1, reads DGGITQSPKYLFRKEGQNVTLSCEQNLNHDAMYWYRQDPGQGLRLIYYSQIVNDFQKGDIAEGYSVSREKKESFPLTVTSAQKNPTAFYLCASSMGGLAAYNEQFFGPGTRLTVL.

The CDR3 is CASRHEGDKGVDEQYF. The CDR3 coding sequence is TGTGCCAGCAGGCACGAAGGGGACAAGGGGGTGGACGAGCAGTACTTC. The chain couples TRBV3-1 to TRBJ2-7, with a weak D call TRBD1 (6 bases). The CDR3 is 16 residues long. Per the germline V gene, CDR1 is LGHDT and CDR2 is YNNKEL (reference sequence). Trimming cost V 6 bases and J 5 bases, with 23 bases left between them.

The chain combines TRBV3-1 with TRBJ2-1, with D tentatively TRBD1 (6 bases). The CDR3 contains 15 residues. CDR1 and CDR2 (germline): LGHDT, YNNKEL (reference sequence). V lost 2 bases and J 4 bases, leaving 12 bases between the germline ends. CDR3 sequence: CASSQPGQPYNEQFF. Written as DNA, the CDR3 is TGTGCCAGCAGCCAACCGGGACAACCGTACAATGAGCAGTTCTTC.

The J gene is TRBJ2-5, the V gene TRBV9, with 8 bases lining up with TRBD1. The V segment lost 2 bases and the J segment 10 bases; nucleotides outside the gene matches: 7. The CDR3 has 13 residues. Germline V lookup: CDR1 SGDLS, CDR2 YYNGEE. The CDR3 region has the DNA TGTGCCAGCAGCGTCCTAGGAACAGGGGGCCAGTACTTC. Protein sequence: CASSVLGTGGQYF.

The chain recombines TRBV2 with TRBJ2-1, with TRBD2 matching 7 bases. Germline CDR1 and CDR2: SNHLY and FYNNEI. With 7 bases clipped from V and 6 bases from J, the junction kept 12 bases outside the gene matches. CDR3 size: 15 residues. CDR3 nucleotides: TGTGCCAGCACCGAAGGCGGGGGACCCTTCAATGAGCAGTTCTTC. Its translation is CASTEGGGPFNEQFF.

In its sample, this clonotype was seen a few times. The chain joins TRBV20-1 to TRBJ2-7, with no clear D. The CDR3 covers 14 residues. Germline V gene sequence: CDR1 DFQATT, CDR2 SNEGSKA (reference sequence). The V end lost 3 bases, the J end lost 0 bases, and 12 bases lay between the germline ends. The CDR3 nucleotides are TGCAGTGCTAGGTCCCCCAGGAGCTCCTACGAGCAGTACTTC. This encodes CSARSPRSSYEQYF.